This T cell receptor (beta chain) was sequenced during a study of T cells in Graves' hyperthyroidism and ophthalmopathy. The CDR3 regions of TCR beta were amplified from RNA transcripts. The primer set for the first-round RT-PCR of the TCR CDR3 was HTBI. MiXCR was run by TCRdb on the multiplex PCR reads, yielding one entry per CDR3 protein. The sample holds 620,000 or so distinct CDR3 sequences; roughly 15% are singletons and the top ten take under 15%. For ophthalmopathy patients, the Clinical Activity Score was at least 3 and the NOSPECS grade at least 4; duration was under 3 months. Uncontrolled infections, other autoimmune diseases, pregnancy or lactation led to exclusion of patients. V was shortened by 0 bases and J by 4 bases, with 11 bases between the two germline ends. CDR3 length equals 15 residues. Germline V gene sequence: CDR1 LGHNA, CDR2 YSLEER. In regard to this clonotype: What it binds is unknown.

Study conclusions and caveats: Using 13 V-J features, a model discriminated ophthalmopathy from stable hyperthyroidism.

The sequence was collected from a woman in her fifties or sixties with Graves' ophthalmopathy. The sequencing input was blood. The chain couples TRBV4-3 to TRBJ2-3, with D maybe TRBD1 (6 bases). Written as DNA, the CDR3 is TGCGCCAGCAGCCAAGATAGAACAGGGCCAGATACGCAGTATTTT. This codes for CASSQDRTGPDTQYF.